The 12 T cell receptor beta chains presented below share a single source sample, sequenced in a study of T cells after posttransplantation cyclophosphamide. Sequencing was performed with immunoSEQ multiplex PCR; in TCRdb, only in-frame clones are kept and a portion is missing. Of just under 20,000 clones listed, roughly nine tenths are singletons. Treatment was busulfan-fludarabine conditioning, a marrow graft, and cyclophosphamide on days +3 and +4. The specimen was PBMCs, collected after allogeneic stem cell transplant with posttransplant cyclophosphamide. These receptors originate from a female patient aged 40 to 55 who received an allogeneic stem cell transplant from a related donor, was CMV-positive, and had no GVHD. Part of the T cells may come from the graft donor.

This clone was seen once. The chain is built from TRBV25-1 and TRBJ2-7; 9 bases agree with TRBD1. The V and J ends lost 3 bases and 5 bases, in that order; junction bases with no gene match: 8. The CDR3 spans 15 residues. Germline CDR1 is MGHDK and CDR2 is SYGVNS. CDR3 residues: CASSDLGTGYHEQYF. CDR3 DNA sequence: TGTGCCAGCAGTGATCTCGGGACAGGGTACCACGAGCAGTACTTC.

This clone was seen only once. The chain couples TRBV7-9 to TRBJ1-2, with TRBD1 matching over 10 bases. With 5 bases clipped from V and 0 bases from J, the junction kept 6 bases outside the gene matches. The germline CDR1 and CDR2 sequences are SEHNR and FQNEAQ (reference sequence). This CDR3 region has 16 residues. The CDR3 region is CASSRQGAPPNYGYTF. DNA of the CDR3: TGTGCCAGCAGCCGACAGGGGGCCCCTCCTAACTATGGCTACACCTTC.

The CDR3 protein is CSVGAGEQPQHF. DNA for the CDR3: TGCAGCGTTGGGGCCGGGGAACAGCCCCAGCATTTT. V and J are TRBV29-1 and TRBJ1-5; D is ambiguous. Germline lookup yields CDR1 SQVTM and CDR2 ANQGSEA. Trimming left V 4 bases short and J 7 bases short, with 11 bases between. The CDR3 has 12 amino acids. Combining the CDR3 with reference TRBV29-1 and TRBJ1-5 gives the whole variable domain SAVISQKPSRDICQRGTSLTIQCQVDSQVTMMFWYRQQPGQSLTLIATANQGSEATYESGFVIDKFPISRPNLTFSTLTVSNMSPEDSSIYLCSVGAGEQPQHFGDGTRLSIL.

The CDR3 DNA reads as TGTGCCAGTAGTATTAGGCTAGCGGGAAACAATGAGCAGTTCTTC. Translating gives CASSIRLAGNNEQFF. V usage is TRBV19 and J usage is TRBJ2-1, with TRBD2 matching 9 bases. V lost 3 bases, J lost 5 bases, and 5 bases stayed unmatched. Germline V gene data show CDR1 as LNHDA and CDR2 as SQIVND (reference sequence). The CDR3 length is 15 residues.

This chain connects TRBV21-1 to TRBJ1-2; no check of the table's D call, TRBD1, against the DNA was made. TRBV21-1 is an annotated pseudogene. The CDR3 covers 15 residues. The CDR3 sequence: CASSKATGGDYGYTF. The CDR3 DNA reads as TGTGCCAGCAGCAAAGCGACAGGGGGCGATTATGGCTACACCTTC.

The chain combines TRBV9 with TRBJ1-2; D gene ambiguous. CDR1 and CDR2 (germline): SGDLS, YYNGEE. V was shortened by 0 bases and J by 1 base, with 10 bases between the two germline ends. This CDR3 has 15 amino acids. Here the CDR3 DNA reads TGTGCCAGCAGCGTAGGTCCCAGTCTTAACTATGGCTACACCTTC. This encodes CASSVGPSLNYGYTF.

J is TRBJ2-7 and V is TRBV4-3; D is uncertain. In germline, CDR1 is LGHNA, CDR2 YSLEER. The CDR3 length is 16 residues. Trimming took off 0 bases at V and 2 bases at J, with 14 bases between the two ends. The DNA of the CDR3 is TGCGCCAGCAGCCAAGATCTCGTTTCCTTCCCCTACGAGCAGTACTTC. Encoded protein: CASSQDLVSFPYEQYF.

The table lists this clone with a few counts. The chain combines TRBV4-2 with TRBJ1-1, with D unresolved. The CDR3 totals 15 residues. The germline V gene encodes CDR1 LGHNA and CDR2 YNFKEQ. The ends were cut back, 0 bases at V and 0 bases at J, with 8 bases in the middle. CDR3 sequence reads: CASSQDGQMNTEAFF. CDR3 DNA sequence: TGTGCCAGCAGCCAAGATGGGCAGATGAACACTGAAGCTTTCTTT.

The chain carries TRBV4-2 and TRBJ2-7; 9 bases agree with TRBD2. The DNA end lines up better with TRBJ2-1; the J call may be wrong. The CDR3 spans 14 residues. Germline V CDR1 and CDR2: LGHNA, YNFKEQ. The CDR3 protein is CASSQGSSGEEQFF. CDR3 in DNA: TGTGCCAGCAGCCAAGGGTCTAGCGGGGAAGAGCAGTTCTTC.

The chain carries TRBV7-2 and TRBJ2-2, with 8 nucleotides matching TRBD2. Germline-derived CDR1 and CDR2 are SGHTA and FQGNSA. J lost 4 bases, V lost 5 bases, and 9 bases had no gene match. The CDR3 runs to 16 residues. CDR3 sequence: CASSALAGLGTGELFF. CDR3 nucleotides: TGTGCCAGCAGCGCCCTAGCGGGCCTGGGCACCGGGGAGCTGTTTTTT.

The chain is built from TRBV9 and TRBJ2-5; 10 bases are a match to TRBD2. Germline CDR1 and CDR2: SGDLS and YYNGEE. The CDR3 sequence is 16 residues long. The V gene end was trimmed by 0 bases and the J gene end by 3 bases; junction bases not matched to a gene: 5. Here the CDR3 DNA reads TGTGCCAGCAGCGTAGCCAGGCTAGCGGGGGAAGAGACCCAGTACTTC. Amino acid sequence: CASSVARLAGEETQYF. Full variable domain (rest looked up from reference TRBV9 and TRBJ2-5): DSGVTQTPKHLITATGQRVTLRCSPRSGDLSVYWYQQSLDQGLQFLIQYYNGEERAKGNILERFSAQQFPDLHSELNLSSLELGDSALYFCASSVARLAGEETQYFGPGTRLLVL.

The chain combines TRBV5-1 with TRBJ2-2; TRBD1 aligns across 7 bases. The junction had 4 bases not matched to a gene; V was cut back by 4 bases and J by 4 bases. In germline, CDR1 is SGHRS, CDR2 YFSETQ. The CDR3 spans 14 residues. CDR3 sequence: CASSRGTATGELFF. The CDR3 DNA follows: TGCGCCAGCAGCAGAGGGACAGCCACCGGGGAGCTGTTTTTT.